The clone carrying this T cell receptor beta chain was picked up a small number of times. The antigen is undetermined. The length of the CDR3 is 14 residues. Trimming pared 3 bases from V and 4 bases from J, leaving 11 bases between. Germline CDR1 SGHTS, CDR2 YDEGEE. The record originates from a study of cytomegalovirus exposure and HLA in healthy donors. Primers included in the PCR were 60 Vbeta and 13 Jbeta primers. Here immunoSEQ multiplex PCR was the method, and the copy in TCRdb shows in-frame clones only, minus some. The repertoire consists of some 160,000 clones, with over 75% occurring once and the leading ten covering about 0.5%. Study-level findings and limits: Among the most significant clusters, several appeared linked to common viral pathogens in a later analysis. An assumption of roughly uniform sequencing depth across donors underlay the presence/absence analyses. Cytomegalovirus-associated status was assigned to more than 150 TCR beta chains. In vitro work confirmed that a few CMV-associated chains recognize CMV antigens.

Sequencing input: PBMCs. The V and J genes are TRBV5-8 and TRBJ1-5; D is perhaps TRBD1 (5 bases). The sequence derives from a woman in her 50s in good health and CMV-seronegative. CDR3 nucleotide sequence: TGTGCCAGCAGCTCCGAGGGACTAAATCAGCCCCAGCATTTT. Translating it yields CASSSEGLNQPQHF.